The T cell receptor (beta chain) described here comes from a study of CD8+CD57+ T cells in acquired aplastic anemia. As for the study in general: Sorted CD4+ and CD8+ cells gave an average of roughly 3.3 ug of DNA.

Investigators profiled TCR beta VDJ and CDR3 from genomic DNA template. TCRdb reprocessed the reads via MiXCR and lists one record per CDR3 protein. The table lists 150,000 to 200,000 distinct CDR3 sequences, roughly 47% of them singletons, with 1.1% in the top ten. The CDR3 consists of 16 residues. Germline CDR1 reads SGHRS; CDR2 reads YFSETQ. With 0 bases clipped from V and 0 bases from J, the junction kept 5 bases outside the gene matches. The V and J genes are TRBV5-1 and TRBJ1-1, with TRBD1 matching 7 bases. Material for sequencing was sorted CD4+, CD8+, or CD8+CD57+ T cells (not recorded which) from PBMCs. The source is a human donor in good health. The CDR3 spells CASSLGGGQMNTEAFF. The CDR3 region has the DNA TGCGCCAGCAGCTTGGGAGGGGGACAGATGAACACTGAAGCTTTCTTT.